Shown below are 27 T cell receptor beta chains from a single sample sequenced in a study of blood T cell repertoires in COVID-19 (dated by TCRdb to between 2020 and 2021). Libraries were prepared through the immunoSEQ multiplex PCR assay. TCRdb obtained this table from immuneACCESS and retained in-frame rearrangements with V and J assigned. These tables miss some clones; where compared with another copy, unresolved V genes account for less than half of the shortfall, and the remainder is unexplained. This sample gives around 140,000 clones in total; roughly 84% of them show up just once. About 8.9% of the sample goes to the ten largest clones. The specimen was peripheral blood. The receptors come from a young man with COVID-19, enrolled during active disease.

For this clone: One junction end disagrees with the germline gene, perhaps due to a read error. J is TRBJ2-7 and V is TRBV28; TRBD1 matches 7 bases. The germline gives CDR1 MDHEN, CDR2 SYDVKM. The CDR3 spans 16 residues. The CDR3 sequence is CVSSTLGQHSSYEQYF. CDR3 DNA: TGTGTCAGCAGTACCCTGGGACAGCATTCCTCCTACGAGCAGTACTTC.

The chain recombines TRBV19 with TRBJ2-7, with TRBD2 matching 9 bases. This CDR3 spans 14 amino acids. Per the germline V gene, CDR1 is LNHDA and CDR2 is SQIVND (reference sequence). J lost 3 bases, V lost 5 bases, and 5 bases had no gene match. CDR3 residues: CASSVQRGDYEQYF. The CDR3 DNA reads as TGTGCCAGTAGTGTCCAGCGGGGGGACTACGAGCAGTACTTC.

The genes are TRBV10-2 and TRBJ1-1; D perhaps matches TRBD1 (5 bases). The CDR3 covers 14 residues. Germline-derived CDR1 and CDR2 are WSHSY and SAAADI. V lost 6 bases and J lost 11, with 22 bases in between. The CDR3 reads CASSQDRGGGAAFF. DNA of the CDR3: TGCGCCAGCAGCCAGGACCGAGGCGGGGGTGCGGCTTTCTTT.

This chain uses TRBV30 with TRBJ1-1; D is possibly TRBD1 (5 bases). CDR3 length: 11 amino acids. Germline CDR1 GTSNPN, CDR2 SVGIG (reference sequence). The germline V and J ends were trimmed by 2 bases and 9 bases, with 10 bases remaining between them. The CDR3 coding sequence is TGTGCCTGGAGTCGACAGTTTAAAGCTTTCTTT. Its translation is CAWSRQFKAFF.

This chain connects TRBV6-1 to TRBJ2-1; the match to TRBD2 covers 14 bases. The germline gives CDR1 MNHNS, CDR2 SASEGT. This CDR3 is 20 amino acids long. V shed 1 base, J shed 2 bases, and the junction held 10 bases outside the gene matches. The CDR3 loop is CASSEDRTSGRRVTYNEQFF. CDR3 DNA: TGTGCCAGCAGTGAAGACCGGACTAGCGGGAGGAGGGTGACCTACAATGAGCAGTTCTTC.

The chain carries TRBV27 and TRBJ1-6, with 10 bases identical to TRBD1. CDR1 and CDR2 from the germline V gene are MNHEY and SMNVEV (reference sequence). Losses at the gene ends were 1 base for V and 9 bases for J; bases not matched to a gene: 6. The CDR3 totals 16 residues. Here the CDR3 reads CASSLWGTGDISPLHF. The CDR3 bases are TGTGCCAGCAGTTTATGGGGGACAGGGGATATTTCACCCCTCCACTTT.

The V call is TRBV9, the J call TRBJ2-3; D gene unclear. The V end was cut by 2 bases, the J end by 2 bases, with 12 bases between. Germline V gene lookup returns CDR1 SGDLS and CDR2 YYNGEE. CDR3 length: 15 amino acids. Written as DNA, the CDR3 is TGTGCCAGCAGCGTCCGACAAACAGCCACAGATACGCAGTATTTT. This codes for CASSVRQTATDTQYF.

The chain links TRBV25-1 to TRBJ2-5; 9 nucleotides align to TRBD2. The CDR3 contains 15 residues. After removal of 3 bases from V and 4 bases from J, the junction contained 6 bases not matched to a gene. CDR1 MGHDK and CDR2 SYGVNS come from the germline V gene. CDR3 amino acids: CASSDSAGGGETQYF. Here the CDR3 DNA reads TGTGCCAGCAGTGATTCCGCGGGAGGGGGAGAGACCCAGTACTTC. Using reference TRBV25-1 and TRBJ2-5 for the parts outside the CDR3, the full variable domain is EADIYQTPRYLVIGTGKKITLECSQTMGHDKMYWYQQDPGMELHLIHYSYGVNSTEKGDLSSESTVSRIRTEHFPLTLESARPSHTSQYLCASSDSAGGGETQYFGPGTRLLVL.

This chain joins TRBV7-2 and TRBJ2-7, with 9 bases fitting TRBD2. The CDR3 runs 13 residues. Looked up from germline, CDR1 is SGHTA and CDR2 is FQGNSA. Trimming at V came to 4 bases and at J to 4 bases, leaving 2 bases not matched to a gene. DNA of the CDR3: TGTGCCAGCAGCTGGACTAGCGCGTACGAGCAGTACTTC. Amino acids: CASSWTSAYEQYF.

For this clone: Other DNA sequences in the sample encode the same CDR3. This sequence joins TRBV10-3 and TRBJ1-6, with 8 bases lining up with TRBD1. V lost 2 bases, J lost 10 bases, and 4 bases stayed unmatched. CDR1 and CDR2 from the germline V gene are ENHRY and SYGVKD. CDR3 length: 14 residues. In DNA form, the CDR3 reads TGTGCCATCAGTGAGGGACAGGGAGGCTCACCCCTCCACTTT. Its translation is CAISEGQGGSPLHF.

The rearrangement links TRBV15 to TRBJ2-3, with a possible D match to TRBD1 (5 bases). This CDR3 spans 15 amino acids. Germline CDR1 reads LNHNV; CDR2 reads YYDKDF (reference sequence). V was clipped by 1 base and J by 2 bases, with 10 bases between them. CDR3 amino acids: CATSRAQGLTDTQYF. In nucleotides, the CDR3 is TGTGCCACCAGCAGAGCCCAGGGCCTCACAGATACGCAGTATTTT.

The CDR3: CASSNRGNQPQHF. For the CDR3, the DNA is TGTGCCAGTAGTAACAGGGGAAATCAGCCCCAGCATTTT. V and J are TRBV19 and TRBJ1-5; 7 nucleotides line up with TRBD1. Per germline, CDR1 LNHDA and CDR2 SQIVND (reference sequence). The CDR3 is made up of 13 amino acids. Trimming at V came to 4 bases and at J to 4 bases, leaving 1 base not matched to a gene.

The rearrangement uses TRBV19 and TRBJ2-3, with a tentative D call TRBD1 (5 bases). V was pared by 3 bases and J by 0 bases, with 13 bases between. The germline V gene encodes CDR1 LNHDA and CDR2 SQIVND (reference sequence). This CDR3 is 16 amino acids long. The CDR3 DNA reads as TGTGCCAGTAGTATGACAGCCACCACTAGCACAGATACGCAGTATTTT. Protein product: CASSMTATTSTDTQYF.

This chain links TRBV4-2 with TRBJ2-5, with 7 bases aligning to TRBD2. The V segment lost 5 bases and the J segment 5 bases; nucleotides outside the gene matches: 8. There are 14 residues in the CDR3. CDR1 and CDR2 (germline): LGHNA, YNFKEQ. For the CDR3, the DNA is TGTGCCAGCAGCGCCGGGACCGGGGGGGAGACCCAGTACTTC. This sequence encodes CASSAGTGGETQYF.

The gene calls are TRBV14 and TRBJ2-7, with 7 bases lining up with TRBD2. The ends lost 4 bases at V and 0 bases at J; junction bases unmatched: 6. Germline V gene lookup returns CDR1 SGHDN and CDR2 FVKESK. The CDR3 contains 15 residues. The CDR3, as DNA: TGTGCCAGCAGCCCAGTGCGGGGGACCTCCTACGAGCAGTACTTC. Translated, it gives CASSPVRGTSYEQYF.

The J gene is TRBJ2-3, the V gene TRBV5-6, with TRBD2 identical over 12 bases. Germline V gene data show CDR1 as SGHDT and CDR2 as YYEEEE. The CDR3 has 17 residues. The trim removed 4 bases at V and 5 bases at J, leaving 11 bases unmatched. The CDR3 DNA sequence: TGTGCCAGCAGCCCCCCCCGAGGACTAGCGGGATTAGATACGCAGTATTTT. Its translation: CASSPPRGLAGLDTQYF.

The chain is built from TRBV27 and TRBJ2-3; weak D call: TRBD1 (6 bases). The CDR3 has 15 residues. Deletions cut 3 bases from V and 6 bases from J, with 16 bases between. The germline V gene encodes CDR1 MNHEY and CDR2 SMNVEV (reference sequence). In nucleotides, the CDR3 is TGTGCCAGCAGTTTTCGAGACCAGGGGCGGGATACGCAGTATTTT. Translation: CASSFRDQGRDTQYF.

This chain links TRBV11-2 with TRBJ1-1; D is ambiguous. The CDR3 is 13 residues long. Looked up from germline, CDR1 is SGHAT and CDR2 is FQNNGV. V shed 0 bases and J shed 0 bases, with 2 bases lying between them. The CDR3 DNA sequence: TGTGCCAGCAGCTTAGACGTGAACACTGAAGCTTTCTTT. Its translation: CASSLDVNTEAFF.

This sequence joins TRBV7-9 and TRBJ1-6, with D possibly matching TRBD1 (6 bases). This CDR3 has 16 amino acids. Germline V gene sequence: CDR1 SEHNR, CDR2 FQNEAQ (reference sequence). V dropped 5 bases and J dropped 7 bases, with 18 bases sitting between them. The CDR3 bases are TGTGCCAGCAGCCCCCGAGGGGCAGGGGAAAATTCACCCCTCCACTTT. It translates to CASSPRGAGENSPLHF. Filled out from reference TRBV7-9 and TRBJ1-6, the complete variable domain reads DTGVSQNPRHKITKRGQNVTFRCDPISEHNRLYWYRQTLGQGPEFLTYFQNEAQLEKSRLLSDRFSAERPKGSFSTLEIQRTEQGDSAMYLCASSPRGAGENSPLHFGNGTRLTVT.

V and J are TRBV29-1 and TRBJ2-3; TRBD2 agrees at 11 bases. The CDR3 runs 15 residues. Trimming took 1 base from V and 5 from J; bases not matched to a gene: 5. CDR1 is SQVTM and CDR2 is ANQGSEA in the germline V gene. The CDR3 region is CSVEGVAGGGDTQYF. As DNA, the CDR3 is TGCAGCGTTGAAGGAGTAGCGGGAGGGGGAGATACGCAGTATTTT.

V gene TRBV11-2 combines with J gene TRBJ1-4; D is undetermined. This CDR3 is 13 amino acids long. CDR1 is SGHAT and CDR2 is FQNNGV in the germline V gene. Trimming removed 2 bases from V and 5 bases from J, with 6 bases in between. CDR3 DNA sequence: TGTGCCAGCAGCTTAAGCCAAAATGAAAAACTGTTTTTT. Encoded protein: CASSLSQNEKLFF.

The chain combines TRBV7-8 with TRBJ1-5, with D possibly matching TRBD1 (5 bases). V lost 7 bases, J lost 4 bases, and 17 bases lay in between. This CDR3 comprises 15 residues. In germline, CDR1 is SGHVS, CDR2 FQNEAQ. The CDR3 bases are TGTGCCAGCACCCTAGTAGGGGTTGGTAATCAGCCCCAGCATTTT. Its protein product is CASTLVGVGNQPQHF.

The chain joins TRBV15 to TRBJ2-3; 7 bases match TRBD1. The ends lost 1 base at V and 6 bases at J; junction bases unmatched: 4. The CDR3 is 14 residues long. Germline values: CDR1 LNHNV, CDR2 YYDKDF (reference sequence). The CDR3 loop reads CATSRAPTGDTQYF. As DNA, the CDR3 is TGTGCCACCAGCAGAGCCCCGACAGGGGATACGCAGTATTTT.

Here the CDR3 reads CASSKGQAPLHF. The CDR3 region has the DNA TGTGCCAGCAGCAAGGGACAGGCACCCCTCCACTTT. The V and J genes are TRBV21-1 and TRBJ1-6; the table's TRBD1 call for D was not verified on the DNA. TRBV21-1 is a pseudogene. This CDR3 has 12 residues.

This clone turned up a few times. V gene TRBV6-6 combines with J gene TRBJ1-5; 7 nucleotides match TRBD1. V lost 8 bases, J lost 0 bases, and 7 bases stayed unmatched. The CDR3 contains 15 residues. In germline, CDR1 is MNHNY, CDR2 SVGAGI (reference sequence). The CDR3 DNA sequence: TGTGCCAGCTGGCAGGGGGAAAATAGCAATCAGCCCCAGCATTTT. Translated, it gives CASWQGENSNQPQHF.

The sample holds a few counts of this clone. This CDR3 is CATGTSGYEQYF. CDR3 DNA: TGTGCCACGGGGACTAGCGGCTACGAGCAGTACTTC. The chain links TRBV10-3 to TRBJ2-7, with 11 bases aligning to TRBD2. Unmatched junction bases numbered 2, after V lost 10 bases and J lost 3 bases. Germline-derived CDR1 and CDR2 are ENHRY and SYGVKD. This CDR3 spans 12 amino acids.

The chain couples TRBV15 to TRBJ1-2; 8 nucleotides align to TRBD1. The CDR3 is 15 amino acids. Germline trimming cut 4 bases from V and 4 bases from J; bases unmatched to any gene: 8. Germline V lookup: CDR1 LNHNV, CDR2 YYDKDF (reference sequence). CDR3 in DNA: TGTGCCACCAGCAAACCAGGACAGGGTCGCTATGGCTACACCTTC. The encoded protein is CATSKPGQGRYGYTF.